This T cell receptor (beta chain) originates from a study of high-grade serous ovarian cancer treatment subgroups. General observations from the study: CDR1 and CDR2 were left unanalyzed; analyses focused on CDR3.

Sequencing was performed with immunoSEQ multiplex PCR; in TCRdb, only in-frame clones are kept and a portion is missing. The sample has around 2,500 clones, over 70% seen once. CDR3 length: 15 amino acids. Germline assignment: CDR1 MDHEN and CDR2 SYDVKM. Tumor samples were taken before definitive surgery or chemotherapy. Concerning this clone: Its specificity is not known.

The source is a human donor with high-grade serous ovarian cancer. The source material was tumor tissue. The chain couples TRBV28 to TRBJ2-5; D is perhaps TRBD1 or TRBD2 (5 bases each). The J call could be wrong; TRBJ2-7 is a better fit for the DNA end. The CDR3 loop is CASSSRDRSSYEQYF. CDR3 nucleotide sequence: TGTGCCAGCAGTTCCCGGGACCGAAGCTCCTACGAGCAGTACTTC.